This is a list of T cell receptor beta chains from one sample in a study of blood T cell repertoires in COVID-19. Measured with immunoSEQ multiplex PCR; TCRdb has only the in-frame clones, and not every one. The sample carries about 170,000 clones, approximately 88% recorded once. Sequencing was done on a sample of peripheral blood. The receptors come from a man between 18 and 35 years old with active or convalescent COVID-19. CDR3s leave out the opening cysteine and the closing phenylalanine or tryptophan. Each record gives: J gene, V gene, CDR3 protein.

TRBJ1-2,TRBV18,ASSPDRVEGGYT
TRBJ1-5,TRBV11-3,ASSMTGRDSNQPQH
TRBJ2-5,TRBV11-2,ASSLGTSGSQETQY
TRBJ1-4,TRBV13,ASRPTGGRDEKLF
TRBJ2-5,TRBV7-3,ASSPDVGAETQY
TRBJ2-5,TRBV15,ATSRDAQGLETQY
TRBJ1-2,TRBV2,ASSAGYSYGYT
TRBJ2-5,TRBV6-1,ASSEEGTREGLTQY
TRBJ2-5,TRBV7-6,ASSLGTLAQETQY
TRBJ2-3,TRBV9,ASSEREDTQY
TRBJ2-2,TRBV11-2,ASSLSRTAPGELF
TRBJ2-3,TRBV10-1,ASSESASGDGDTQY
TRBJ1-5,TRBV5-8,ASSLPIRKITDSNQPQH
TRBJ2-5,TRBV5-4,ASSLVPGGPYQETQY
TRBJ1-2,TRBV7-9,ASSLKTGELYGYT
TRBJ2-5,TRBV15,ATSRDLGTGQETQY
TRBJ2-4,TRBV6-1,ASSDMGGRTKNIQY
TRBJ2-7,TRBV7-6,ASSLSTWAGGPYEQY
TRBJ2-7,TRBV18,ASSPPVLTYEQY
TRBJ1-5,TRBV13,ASSPYRDQPQH